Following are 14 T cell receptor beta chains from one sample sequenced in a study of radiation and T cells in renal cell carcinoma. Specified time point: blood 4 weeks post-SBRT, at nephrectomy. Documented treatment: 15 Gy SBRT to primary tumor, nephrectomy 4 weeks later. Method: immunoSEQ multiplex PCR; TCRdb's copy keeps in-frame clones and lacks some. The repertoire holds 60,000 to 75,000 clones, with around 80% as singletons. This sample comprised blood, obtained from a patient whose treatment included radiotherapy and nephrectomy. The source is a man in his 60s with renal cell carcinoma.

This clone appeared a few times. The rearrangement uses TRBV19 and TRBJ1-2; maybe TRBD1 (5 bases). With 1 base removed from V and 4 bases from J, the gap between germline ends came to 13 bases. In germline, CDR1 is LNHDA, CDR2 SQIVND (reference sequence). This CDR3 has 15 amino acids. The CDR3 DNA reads TGTGCCAGTAGTATAGGAGGGGCTCCCTTCTATGGCTACACCTTC. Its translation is CASSIGGAPFYGYTF.

The CDR3 protein is CSVGDNEQFF. As DNA, the CDR3 is TGCAGCGTTGGGGACAATGAGCAGTTCTTC. The rearrangement joins TRBV29-1 to TRBJ2-1; D not certain. The V end lost 4 bases, the J end lost 5 bases, and 3 bases lay between the germline ends. Germline CDR1 reads SQVTM; CDR2 reads ANQGSEA. This CDR3 comprises 10 residues.

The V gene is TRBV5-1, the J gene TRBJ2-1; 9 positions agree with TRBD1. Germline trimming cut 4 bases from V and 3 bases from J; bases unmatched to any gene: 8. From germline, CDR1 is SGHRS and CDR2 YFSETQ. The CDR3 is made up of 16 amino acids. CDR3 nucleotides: TGCGCCAGCAGCCAGGGGACAGGGCTAGACTACAATGAGCAGTTCTTC. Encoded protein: CASSQGTGLDYNEQFF. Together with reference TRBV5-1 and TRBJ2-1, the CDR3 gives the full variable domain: KAGVTQTPRYLIKTRGQQVTLSCSPISGHRSVSWYQQTPGQGLQFLFEYFSETQRNKGNFPGRFSGRQFSNSRSEMNVSTLELGDSALYLCASSQGTGLDYNEQFFGPGTRLTVL.

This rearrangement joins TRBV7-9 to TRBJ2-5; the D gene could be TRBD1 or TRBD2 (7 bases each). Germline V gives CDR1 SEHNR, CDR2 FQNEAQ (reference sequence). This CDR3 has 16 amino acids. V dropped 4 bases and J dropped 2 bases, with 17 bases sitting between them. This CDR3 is CASSYQSGTAQETQYF. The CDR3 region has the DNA TGTGCCAGCAGCTACCAGAGCGGGACAGCTCAAGAGACCCAGTACTTC.

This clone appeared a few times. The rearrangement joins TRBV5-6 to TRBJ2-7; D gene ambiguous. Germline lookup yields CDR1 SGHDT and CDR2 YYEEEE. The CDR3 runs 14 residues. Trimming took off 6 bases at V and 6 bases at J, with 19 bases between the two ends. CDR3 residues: CASIKKGEVREQYF. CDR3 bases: TGTGCCAGCATAAAAAAAGGTGAAGTCCGCGAGCAGTACTTC.

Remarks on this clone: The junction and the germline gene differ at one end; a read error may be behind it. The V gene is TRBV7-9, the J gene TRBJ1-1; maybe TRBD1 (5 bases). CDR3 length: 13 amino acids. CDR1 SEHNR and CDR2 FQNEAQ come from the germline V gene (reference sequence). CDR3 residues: CASSFPRGTGAFF. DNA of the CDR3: TGTGCCAGCAGCTTTCCTCGGGGGACTGGAGCTTTCTTT.

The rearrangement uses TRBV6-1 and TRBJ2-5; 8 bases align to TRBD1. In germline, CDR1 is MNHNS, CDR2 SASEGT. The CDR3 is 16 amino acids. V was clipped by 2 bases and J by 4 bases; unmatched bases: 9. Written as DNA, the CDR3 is TGTGCCAGCAGTGAACCCTCGGGGGACAGGAGAGAGACCCAGTACTTC. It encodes CASSEPSGDRRETQYF.

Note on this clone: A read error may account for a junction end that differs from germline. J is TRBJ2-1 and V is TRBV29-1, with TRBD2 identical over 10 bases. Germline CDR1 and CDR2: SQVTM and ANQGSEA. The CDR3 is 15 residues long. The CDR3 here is CSVEGLAESYNEQFF. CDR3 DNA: TGCAGCGTGGAAGGACTAGCGGAATCCTACAATGAGCAGTTCTTC.

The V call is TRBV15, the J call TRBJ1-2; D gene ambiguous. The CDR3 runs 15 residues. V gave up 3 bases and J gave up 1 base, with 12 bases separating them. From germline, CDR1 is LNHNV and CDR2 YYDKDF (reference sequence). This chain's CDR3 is CATSRVFTNNYGYTF. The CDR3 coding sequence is TGTGCCACCAGCAGGGTATTTACTAATAACTATGGCTACACCTTC.

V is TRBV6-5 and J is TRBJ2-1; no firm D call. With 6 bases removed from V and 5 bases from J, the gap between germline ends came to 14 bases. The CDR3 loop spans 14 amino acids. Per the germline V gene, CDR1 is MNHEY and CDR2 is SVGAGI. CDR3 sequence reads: CASREWQANNEQFF. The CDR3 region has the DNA TGTGCCAGCAGGGAGTGGCAGGCGAACAATGAGCAGTTCTTC.

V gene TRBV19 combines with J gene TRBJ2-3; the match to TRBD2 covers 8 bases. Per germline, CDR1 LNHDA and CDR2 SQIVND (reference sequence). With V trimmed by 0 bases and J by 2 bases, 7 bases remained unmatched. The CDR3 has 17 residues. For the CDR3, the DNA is TGTGCCAGTAGTATAGATCCAACGGGAGGGTACACAGATACGCAGTATTTT. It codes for CASSIDPTGGYTDTQYF.

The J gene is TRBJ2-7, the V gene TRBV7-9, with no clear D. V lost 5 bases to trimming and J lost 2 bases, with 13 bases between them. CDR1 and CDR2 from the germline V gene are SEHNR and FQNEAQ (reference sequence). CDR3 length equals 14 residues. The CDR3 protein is CASSRLDGPYEQYV. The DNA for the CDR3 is TGTGCCAGCAGCCGCCTGGACGGACCCTACGAGCAGTACGTC.

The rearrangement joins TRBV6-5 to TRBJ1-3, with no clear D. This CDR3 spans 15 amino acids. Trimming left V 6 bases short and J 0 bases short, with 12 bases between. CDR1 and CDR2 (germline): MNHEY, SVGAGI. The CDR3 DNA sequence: TGTGCCAGCAGAGAGAGGCTATACTCTGGAAACACCATATATTTT. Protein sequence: CASRERLYSGNTIYF.

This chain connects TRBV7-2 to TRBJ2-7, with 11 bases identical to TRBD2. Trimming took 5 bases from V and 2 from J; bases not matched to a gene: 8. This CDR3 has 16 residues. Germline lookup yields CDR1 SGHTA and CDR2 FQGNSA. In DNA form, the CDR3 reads TGTGCCAGCAGCGCATGGGGACTAGCGGATACCTACGAGCAGTACGTC. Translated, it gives CASSAWGLADTYEQYV.